This entry describes one TCR beta chain. Its antigen is unidentified. Per germline, CDR1 SGHRS and CDR2 YFSETQ. V shed 4 bases and J shed 4 bases, with 11 bases lying between them. The CDR3 spans 14 residues. It was with a sample-barcoded 5' primer and a J-beta primer mix that a second PCR of about 6 to 12 cycles was run. TCRdb re-analysed the 5' RACE reads in MiXCR, keeping a single row per CDR3 protein. This sample carries 800,000 to 950,000 distinct CDR3 sequences, 29% of them seen once, and the ten largest clones take about 10%. The entry originates in a study of blood T cells in healthy people across ages. Study-level background: T cells yielded about one barcoded beta molecule per two cells through template switching. General study points: Unsorted PBMCs ruled out conclusive naive versus antigen-experienced comparison. Relative to aged donors, long-lived donors carried more naive CD4+ cells and displayed higher diversity.

The sample was also linked to a second study, of T cells of mothers and their children. That study adds: Regardless of relatedness, pairs show thymic selection shaping TCR recombination output in a similar manner.

The sequenced sample consisted of blood. The receptor was derived from a woman aged 40 to 49 in good health. The V and J genes are TRBV5-1 and TRBJ2-2; D possibly corresponds to TRBD1 (5 bases). The CDR3 region is CASSRGRVTGELFF. CDR3 in DNA: TGCGCCAGCAGCAGGGGCAGGGTCACCGGGGAGCTGTTTTTT.